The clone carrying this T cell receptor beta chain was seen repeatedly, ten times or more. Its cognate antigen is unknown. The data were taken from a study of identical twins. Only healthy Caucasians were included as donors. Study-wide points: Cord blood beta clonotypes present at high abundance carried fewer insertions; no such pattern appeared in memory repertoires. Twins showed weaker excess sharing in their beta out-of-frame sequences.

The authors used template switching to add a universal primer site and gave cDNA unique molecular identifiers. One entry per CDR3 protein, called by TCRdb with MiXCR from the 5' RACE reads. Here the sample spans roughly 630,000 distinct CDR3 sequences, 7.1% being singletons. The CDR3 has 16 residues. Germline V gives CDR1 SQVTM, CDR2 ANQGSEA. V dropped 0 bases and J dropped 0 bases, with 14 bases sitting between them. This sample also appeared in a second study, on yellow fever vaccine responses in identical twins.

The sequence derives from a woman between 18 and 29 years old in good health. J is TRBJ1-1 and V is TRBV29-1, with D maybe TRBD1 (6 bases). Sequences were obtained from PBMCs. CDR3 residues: CSVEDRQGTMNTEAFF. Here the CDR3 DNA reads TGCAGCGTTGAAGATCGGCAGGGGACCATGAACACTGAAGCTTTCTTT.